These T cell receptor beta chains were read from a single sample in a study of cytomegalovirus exposure and HLA in healthy donors. The method was immunoSEQ multiplex PCR; TCRdb's version includes in-frame clones alone and lacks a portion of them. Counted here are 170,000 or so clones, around 86% occurring once; the ten biggest clones make up around 1.7%. The sequenced material came from PBMCs. The receptors derive from a man between 50 and 59 years old in good health and CMV-seronegative. Each CDR3 is given with its conserved first and last residue. A D gene is named only where the DNA matches it firmly. The listing skips clone size in some rows; elsewhere it reads once, few, many or a size class.

clone_size j_call d_call v_call cdr3_nt cdr3_aa
- TRBJ2-4 - TRBV7-2 TGTGCCAGCAGCTTAGACATTCTCGCCATTCAGTACTTC CASSLDILAIQYF
- TRBJ1-5 TRBD1 TRBV6-4 TGTGCCAGCAGTGACGGGACAGTTCTCAATCAGCCCCAGCATTTT CASSDGTVLNQPQHF
- TRBJ1-2 TRBD1 TRBV29-1 TGCAGCGTCAAGGACAGGGGTGAGGTACAGGGCTACACCTTC CSVKDRGEVQGYTF
- TRBJ1-3 - TRBV5-1 TGCGCCAGCAGCTTGACACTCACAGGCTCTGGAAACACCATATATTTT CASSLTLTGSGNTIYF
once TRBJ1-2 - TRBV29-1 TGCAGCGTTAAGTTTGGGGGCTCTAACTATGGCTACACCTTC CSVKFGGSNYGYTF
- TRBJ2-3 TRBD2 TRBV5-1 TGCGCCAGCAGCCGGACCGGACTAGCGGGTGGGGTGGCGACAGATACGCAGTATTTT CASSRTGLAGGVATDTQYF
- TRBJ1-1 TRBD1 TRBV27 TGTGCCAGCAGTTTAAGGGACAGGGGACTGAACACTGAAGCTTTCTTT CASSLRDRGLNTEAFF
once TRBJ2-7 - TRBV27 TGTGCCAGCAGGCACCAAGGGAGGACCTACGAGCAGTACTTC CASRHQGRTYEQYF
- TRBJ2-6 - TRBV18 TGTGCCAGCTCACCCCGGGACGGGGGCTCTGGGGCCAACGTCCTGACTTTC CASSPRDGGSGANVLTF
- TRBJ1-2 - TRBV14 TGTGCCAGCAGCCCGCAGGGAAGGGGCTATGGCTACACCTTC CASSPQGRGYGYTF
few TRBJ1-1 TRBD1 TRBV6-1 TGTGCCAGCAGAAGGACAGGGGGGGCTGGTACTGAAGCTTTCTTT CASRRTGGAGTEAFF
- TRBJ1-2 - TRBV7-2 TGTGCCAGCAGCTTAACCCAGCGGAACTATGGCTACACCTTC CASSLTQRNYGYTF
- TRBJ2-7 - TRBV7-9 TGTTCCAGCAGCCCCAAAATTAAGGAGGGTCCCGAGCAGTACTTC CSSSPKIKEGPEQYF
few TRBJ2-3 - TRBV7-2 TGTGCCAGCAGCTTGACTCAGGGATTCGCAGATACGCAGTATTTT CASSLTQGFADTQYF
- TRBJ2-1 - TRBV7-2 TGTGCCAGCAGCCCCCCTGGGAGGCATGAGCAGTTCTTC CASSPPGRHEQFF
- TRBJ2-5 - TRBV7-6 TGTGCCAGCAGCTTATACCCCAGGGAAGAGACCCAGTACTTC CASSLYPREETQYF
- TRBJ2-7 - TRBV7-9 TGTGCCAGCAGCTTAGCATCAGGGCCCGACTCCTCCTACGAGCAGTACTTC CASSLASGPDSSYEQYF
few TRBJ2-7 TRBD1 TRBV7-9 TGTGCCAGCATCCGGACAGGGGGGGACTACGAGCAGTACTTC CASIRTGGDYEQYF
- TRBJ1-1 - TRBV30 TGTGCCTGGAAAATACAGGGACCGAGGAACACTGAAGCTTTCTTT CAWKIQGPRNTEAFF
- TRBJ2-3 - TRBV10-3 TGTGCCGCGGCAGGGAACACAGATACGCAGTATTTT CAAAGNTDTQYF
few TRBJ2-1 - TRBV7-3 TGTGCCAGCAGCCCAAGGGCCGGGAGCGGCTACAATGAGCAGTTCTTC CASSPRAGSGYNEQFF
- TRBJ2-7 - TRBV11-2 TGTGCCAGCAGGCCAACGCTGTATGACACTCCCTACGAGCAGTACTTC CASRPTLYDTPYEQYF
- TRBJ2-7 TRBD1 TRBV7-9 TGTGCCAGCAGCGAGGACAGGGTCTACGAGCAGTACTTC CASSEDRVYEQYF
- TRBJ2-3 TRBD1 TRBV6-1 TGTGCCAGCACCCGGGACAGGCCAGATACGCAGTATTTT CASTRDRPDTQYF
- TRBJ2-2 TRBD2 TRBV5-4 TGTGCCAGCAGCCCCAACGGGGGGTACACCGGGGAGCTGTTTTTT CASSPNGGYTGELFF
- TRBJ1-5 TRBD1 TRBV7-9 TGTGCCAGCAGCCGAGGACAGGACAATCAGCCCCAGCATTTT CASSRGQDNQPQHF
- TRBJ1-2 TRBD1 TRBV18 TGTGCCAGCTCACCCCGGGACAGGGACTATGGCTACACCTTC CASSPRDRDYGYTF
- TRBJ2-1 TRBD2 TRBV15 TGTGCCACCAGCAGAGATGAGCTAGCGGGCCGGTACAATGAGCAGTTCTTC CATSRDELAGRYNEQFF
- TRBJ1-6 TRBD1 TRBV5-4 TGTGCCAGCAGCTGGGTCCCGGGACAGGGGTATTCACCCCTCCACTTT CASSWVPGQGYSPLHF